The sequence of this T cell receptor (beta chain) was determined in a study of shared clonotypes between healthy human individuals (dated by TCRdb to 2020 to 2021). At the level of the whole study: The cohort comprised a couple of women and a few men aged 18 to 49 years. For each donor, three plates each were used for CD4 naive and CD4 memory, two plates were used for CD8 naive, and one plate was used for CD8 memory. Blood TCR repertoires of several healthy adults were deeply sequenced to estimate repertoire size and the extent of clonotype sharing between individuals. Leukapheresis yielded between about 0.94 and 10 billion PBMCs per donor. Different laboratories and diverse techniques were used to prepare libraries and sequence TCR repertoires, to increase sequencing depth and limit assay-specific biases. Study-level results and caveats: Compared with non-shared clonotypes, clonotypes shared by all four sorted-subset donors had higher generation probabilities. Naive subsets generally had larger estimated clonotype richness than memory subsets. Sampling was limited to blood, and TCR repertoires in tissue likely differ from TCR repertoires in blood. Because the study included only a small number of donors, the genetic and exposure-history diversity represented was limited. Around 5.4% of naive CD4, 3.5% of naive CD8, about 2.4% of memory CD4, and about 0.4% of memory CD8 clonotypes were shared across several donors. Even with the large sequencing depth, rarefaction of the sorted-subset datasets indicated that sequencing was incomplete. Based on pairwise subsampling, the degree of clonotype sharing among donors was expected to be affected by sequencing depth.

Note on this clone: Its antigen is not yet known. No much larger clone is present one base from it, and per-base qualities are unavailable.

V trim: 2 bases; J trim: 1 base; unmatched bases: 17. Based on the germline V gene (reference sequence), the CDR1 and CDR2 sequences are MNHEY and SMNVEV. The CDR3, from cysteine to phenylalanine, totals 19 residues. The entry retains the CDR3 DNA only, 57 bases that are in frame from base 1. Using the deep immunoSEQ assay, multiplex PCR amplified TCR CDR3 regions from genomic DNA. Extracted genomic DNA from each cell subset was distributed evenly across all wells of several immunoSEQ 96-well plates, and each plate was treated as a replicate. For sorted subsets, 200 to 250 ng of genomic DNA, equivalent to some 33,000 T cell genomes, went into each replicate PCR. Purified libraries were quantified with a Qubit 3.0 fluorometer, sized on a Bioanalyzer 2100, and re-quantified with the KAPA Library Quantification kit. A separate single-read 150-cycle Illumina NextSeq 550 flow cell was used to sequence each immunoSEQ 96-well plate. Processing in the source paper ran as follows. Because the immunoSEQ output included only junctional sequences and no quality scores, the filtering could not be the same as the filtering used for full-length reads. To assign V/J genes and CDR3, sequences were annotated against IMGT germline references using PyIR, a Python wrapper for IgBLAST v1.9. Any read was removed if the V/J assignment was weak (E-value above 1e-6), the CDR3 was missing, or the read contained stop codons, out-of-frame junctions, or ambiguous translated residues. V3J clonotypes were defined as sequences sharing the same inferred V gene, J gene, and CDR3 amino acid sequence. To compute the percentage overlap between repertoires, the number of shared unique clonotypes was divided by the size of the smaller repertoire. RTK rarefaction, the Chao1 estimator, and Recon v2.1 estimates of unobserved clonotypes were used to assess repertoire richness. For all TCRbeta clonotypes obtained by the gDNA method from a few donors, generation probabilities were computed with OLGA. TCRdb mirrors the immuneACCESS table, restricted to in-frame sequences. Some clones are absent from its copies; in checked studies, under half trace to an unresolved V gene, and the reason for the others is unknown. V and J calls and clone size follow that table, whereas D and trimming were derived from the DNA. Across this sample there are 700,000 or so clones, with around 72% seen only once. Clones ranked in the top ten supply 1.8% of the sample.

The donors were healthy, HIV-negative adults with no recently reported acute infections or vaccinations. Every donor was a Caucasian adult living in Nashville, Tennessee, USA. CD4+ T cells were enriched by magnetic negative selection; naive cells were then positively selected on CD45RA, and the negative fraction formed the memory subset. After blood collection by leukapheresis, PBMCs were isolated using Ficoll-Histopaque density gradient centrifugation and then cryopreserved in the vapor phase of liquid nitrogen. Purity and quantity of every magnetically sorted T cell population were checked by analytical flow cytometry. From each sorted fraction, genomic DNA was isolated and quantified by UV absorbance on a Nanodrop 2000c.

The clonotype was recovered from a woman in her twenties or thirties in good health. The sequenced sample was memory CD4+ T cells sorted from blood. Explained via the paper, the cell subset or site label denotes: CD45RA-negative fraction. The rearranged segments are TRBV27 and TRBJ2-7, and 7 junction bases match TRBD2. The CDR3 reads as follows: CASSLVAGEVVLGSYEQYF. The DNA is TGTGCCAGCAGTTTAGTTGCGGGAGAGGTAGTACTTGGTTCCTACGAGCAGTACTTC.